These 14 T cell receptor beta chains were sequenced from one sample in a study of cytomegalovirus exposure and HLA in healthy donors. The PCR made use of 60 Vbeta and 13 Jbeta primers. Sequenced by immunoSEQ multiplex PCR; TCRdb stores in-frame clones only, minus some. The data contain around 150,000 clones, roughly 85% of them singletons. The specimen was PBMCs. The receptors were sampled from a man younger than 35 in good health and CMV-seropositive.

This chain uses TRBV7-8 with TRBJ1-5; D remains unclear. Germline CDR1 reads SGHVS; CDR2 reads FQNEAQ. The CDR3 loop spans 14 amino acids. V was shortened by 1 base and J by 7 bases, with 11 bases between the two germline ends. Written as DNA, the CDR3 is TGTGCCAGCAGCTTAGATCGGGAGCACCAGCCCCAGCATTTT. Translated, it gives CASSLDREHQPQHF.

The V call is TRBV13, the J call TRBJ2-7, with D possibly being TRBD1 (5 bases). The CDR3 is 14 amino acids. V was cut by 0 bases and J by 3 bases, with 9 bases left in between. The germline gives CDR1 PRHDT, CDR2 FYEKMQ (reference sequence). The CDR3 loop is CASSLGGHDYEQYF. CDR3 DNA: TGTGCCAGCAGCTTAGGCGGACACGACTACGAGCAGTACTTC. The full variable domain, its missing parts supplied by reference TRBV13 and TRBJ2-7, is AAGVIQSPRHLIKEKRETATLKCYPIPRHDTVYWYQQGPGQDPQFLISFYEKMQSDKGSIPDRFSAQQFSDYHSELNMSSLELGDSALYFCASSLGGHDYEQYFGPGTRLTVT.

This chain uses TRBV20-1 with TRBJ2-1; D is undetermined. The V end was cut by 8 bases, the J end by 1 base, with 6 bases between. The germline CDR1 and CDR2 sequences are DFQATT and SNEGSKA (reference sequence). The CDR3 extends over 11 amino acids. CDR3 residues: CSKTSYNEQFF. The CDR3 bases are TGCAGTAAAACTTCCTACAATGAGCAGTTCTTC.

This chain uses TRBV7-6 with TRBJ2-1; D is ambiguous. V was shortened by 4 bases and J by 7 bases, with 17 bases between the two germline ends. CDR3 size: 15 residues. Germline CDR1 SGHVS, CDR2 FNYEAQ. The CDR3 DNA sequence: TGTGCCAGCAGCTCCGCCGGTGGGCCTATAAATGAGCAGTTCTTC. Translated: CASSSAGGPINEQFF. Combining the CDR3 with reference TRBV7-6 and TRBJ2-1 gives the whole variable domain GAGVSQSPRYKVTKRGQDVALRCDPISGHVSLYWYRQALGQGPEFLTYFNYEAQQDKSGLPNDRFSAERPEGSISTLTIQRTEQRDSAMYRCASSSAGGPINEQFFGPGTRLTVL.

The chain links TRBV5-1 to TRBJ1-3; the D gene is possibly TRBD1 (5 bases). This CDR3 is 15 amino acids long. Germline V gene sequence: CDR1 SGHRS, CDR2 YFSETQ. Trimming pared 5 bases from V and 2 bases from J, leaving 14 bases between. CDR3 protein: CASSEGVSTGNTIYF. In DNA form, the CDR3 reads TGCGCCAGCAGTGAAGGGGTTTCCACTGGAAACACCATATATTTT.

Concerning this clone: At one end the junction does not follow the germline gene, possibly because of a read error. This chain uses TRBV7-9 with TRBJ2-3, with 11 bases matching TRBD2. The CDR3 covers 12 residues. CDR1 is SEHNR, CDR2 FQNEAQ, per germline (reference sequence). The CDR3 spells CASSSSGRPTDF. In DNA form, the CDR3 reads TGTGCCAGCAGCTCTAGCGGGAGGCCAACCGACTTT. The whole variable domain, filled in from reference TRBV7-9 and TRBJ2-3, reads DTGVSQNPRHKITKRGQNVTFRCDPISEHNRLYWYRQTLGQGPEFLTYFQNEAQLEKSRLLSDRFSAERPKGSFSTLEIQRTEQGDSAMYLCASSSSGRPTDFGPGTRLTVL.

V gene TRBV18 combines with J gene TRBJ2-1, with D maybe TRBD2 (6 bases). CDR3 length equals 17 residues. V lost 3 bases and J 6 bases, leaving 21 bases between the germline ends. CDR1 is KGHSH, CDR2 LQKENI, per germline. The CDR3 nucleotides read TGTGCCAGCTCACCCCGAACCGGACTGGAAGCGGGCAATGAGCAGTTCTTC. The encoded protein is CASSPRTGLEAGNEQFF.

V is TRBV14 and J is TRBJ2-2; D is unclear. V was shortened by 4 bases and J by 4 bases, with 7 bases between the two germline ends. Germline values: CDR1 SGHDN, CDR2 FVKESK. The CDR3 is 13 residues long. This CDR3 reads CASSPSITGELFF. The CDR3, as DNA: TGTGCCAGCAGCCCCTCTATCACCGGGGAGCTGTTTTTT.

The chain couples TRBV7-2 to TRBJ2-1, with 7 bases lining up with TRBD2. This CDR3 has 13 amino acids. V shed 5 bases, J shed 9 bases, and the junction held 7 bases outside the gene matches. Germline loops: CDR1 SGHTA, CDR2 FQGNSA. CDR3 DNA: TGTGCCAGCAGCCCACGACTAGCCCCTGAGCAGTTCTTC. Residues: CASSPRLAPEQFF.

This chain joins TRBV2 and TRBJ2-7; a possible D gene is TRBD1 (6 bases). Trimming stripped 6 bases from V and 3 bases from J, with 18 bases between. Germline lookup yields CDR1 SNHLY and CDR2 FYNNEI. The CDR3 is made up of 15 amino acids. The CDR3 DNA sequence: TGTGCCAGCAGCGCATCCGGGGACACCCTCTACGAGCAGTACTTC. This encodes CASSASGDTLYEQYF.

V gene TRBV29-1 combines with J gene TRBJ2-7, with 9 bases fitting TRBD1. Trimming removed 6 bases from V and 6 bases from J; junction bases left unmatched: 21. CDR1 SQVTM and CDR2 ANQGSEA come from the germline V gene. The CDR3 has 17 residues. The CDR3 protein is CSVVSTGGRDRVGEQYF. The CDR3 DNA sequence: TGCAGCGTCGTCTCCACTGGAGGACGGGACAGGGTGGGCGAGCAGTACTTC.

The chain is built from TRBV7-9 and TRBJ2-5; maybe TRBD1 (5 bases). Deletions cut 1 base from V and 4 bases from J, with 13 bases between. Germline V gene lookup returns CDR1 SEHNR and CDR2 FQNEAQ (reference sequence). The CDR3 has 15 residues. CDR3 in amino acids: CASSLDLPGLETQYF. CDR3 nucleotide sequence: TGTGCCAGCAGCTTAGATTTGCCAGGGCTAGAGACCCAGTACTTC.

This clone was detected only once. V is TRBV30 and J is TRBJ2-7; TRBD2 might be the D (7 bases). Germline V gives CDR1 GTSNPN, CDR2 SVGIG (reference sequence). V was shortened by 1 base and J by 6 bases, with 10 bases between the two germline ends. The CDR3 extends over 12 amino acids. The CDR3, as DNA: TGTGCCTGGAGTGGGGAGGGGGGCGAGCAGTACTTC. Translating it yields CAWSGEGGEQYF.

J is TRBJ1-1 and V is TRBV5-1; 8 bases line up with TRBD1. CDR1 is SGHRS and CDR2 is YFSETQ in the germline V gene. Trimming cost V 6 bases and J 2 bases; bases outside gene matches: 9. This CDR3 region has 15 residues. Written as DNA, the CDR3 is TGCGCCAGCAACCGGGGGGACAGGCCCAACACTGAAGCTTTCTTT. Translating gives CASNRGDRPNTEAFF.